This T cell receptor (beta chain) derives from a study of blood T cell repertoires in COVID-19. Profiling relied on immunoSEQ multiplex PCR, and the TCRdb table lists in-frame clones only, not all of them. Of fewer than 400,000 clones in the sample, approximately 83% were seen once. CDR1 SGHDT and CDR2 YYEEEE come from the germline V gene. V was trimmed by 0 bases and J by 0 bases, leaving 14 bases between them. The CDR3 is 17 residues long. The rearrangement uses TRBV5-6 and TRBJ2-3, with a tentative D call TRBD1 (6 bases). Material for sequencing was PBMCs or T cells enriched from blood (not recorded which). This TCR came from a man in his thirties or forties who had recovered from COVID-19. The CDR3 bases are TGTGCCAGCAGCTTGGGGGTCGGGACACTGAGCACAGATACGCAGTATTTT. This translates into CASSLGVGTLSTDTQYF.